This T cell receptor beta chain originates from a study of blood T cell repertoires in COVID-19. Study-wide background: Acute and convalescent COVID-19 specimens originated in the United States, Italy and Spain.

The CDR3 extends over 16 amino acids. Germline values: CDR1 SGHTS, CDR2 YDEGEE. V dropped 4 bases and J dropped 0; count of bases not matched to a gene: 9. Data came from immunoSEQ multiplex PCR; TCRdb stores just in-frame clones and leaves some out. The sample shows around 260,000 clones, 86% of them seen only once. V and J are TRBV5-8 and TRBJ2-7; 8 bases match TRBD1. The sample was peripheral blood. The clonotype originates from a man aged 40-49 years who had recovered from COVID-19. CDR3 region: CASSLGQGFHSYEQYF. The CDR3 bases are TGTGCCAGCAGCCTCGGACAGGGTTTCCACTCCTACGAGCAGTACTTC.